Listed below are T cell receptor beta chains from one sample, sequenced in a study of blood T cell repertoires in COVID-19. The data were produced by immunoSEQ multiplex PCR, yet TCRdb's version contains in-frame clones alone and is incomplete. The table records about 12,000 clones, more than 65% of them present only once. Sequenced material: peripheral blood. These receptors were collected from an elderly man with acute or convalescent COVID-19. Both conserved end residues are part of each CDR3. A D gene is named only where the DNA matches it firmly. Clone size, where shown, is once, few, many, or a class for clones that have expanded.

TRBJ1-2,-,TRBV2,-,CASRANPYGYTF,TGTGCCAGCAGGGCAAATCCCTATGGCTACACCTTC
TRBJ2-5,TRBD2,TRBV7-2,-,CASSLGASGGAWETQYF,TGTGCCAGCAGCTTAGGGGCTAGCGGGGGGGCTTGGGAGACCCAGTACTTC
TRBJ1-1,-,TRBV28,-,CASSRRLGGTEAFF,TGTGCCAGCAGCCGACGACTGGGCGGGACTGAAGCTTTCTTT
TRBJ2-3,-,TRBV14,-,CASSQVNTQYF,TGTGCCAGCAGCCAAGTAAATACGCAGTATTTT
TRBJ1-5,-,TRBV19,few,CASSPQRRTANQPQHF,TGTGCCAGTAGTCCCCAACGCCGGACAGCCAATCAGCCCCAGCATTTT
TRBJ1-6,TRBD1,TRBV7-6,once,CASSQRTGYNSPLHF,TGTGCCAGCAGCCAACGGACAGGGTACAATTCACCCCTCCACTTT
TRBJ1-1,-,TRBV3-1/TRBV3-2,once,CASSQDPGNTEAFF,TGTGCCAGCAGCCAAGACCCGGGGAACACTGAAGCTTTCTTT
TRBJ1-5,-,TRBV4-1,-,CASSPLSAASNQPQHF,TGCGCCAGCAGCCCACTATCCGCCGCCTCGAATCAGCCCCAGCATTTT
TRBJ2-3,TRBD2,TRBV5-4,-,CASSLDRLAGGSQYF,TGTGCCAGCAGCTTGGATAGGCTAGCGGGGGGTTCGCAGTATTTT
TRBJ2-7,TRBD1,TRBV15,-,CATSSPTGAREQYF,TGTGCCACCAGCAGTCCGACAGGGGCAAGGGAGCAGTACTTC
TRBJ1-4,TRBD1,TRBV5-1,-,CASSKETGGSEKLFF,TGCGCCAGCAGCAAAGAGACAGGGGGCTCTGAAAAACTGTTTTTT
TRBJ1-1,-,TRBV7-9,-,CASSGGRALDTEAFF,TGTGCCAGCAGCGGGGGGAGGGCTCTGGACACTGAAGCTTTCTTT
TRBJ1-4,TRBD1,TRBV18,-,CASSPQQGAGEKLFF,TGTGCCAGCTCACCACAACAGGGGGCGGGTGAAAAACTGTTTTTT
TRBJ2-7,-,TRBV5-1,few,CASSPRLEEQYF,TGCGCCAGCAGTCCGAGACTTGAAGAGCAGTACTTC
TRBJ1-6,-,TRBV7-9,-,CASSSSGSPLHF,TGTGCCAGCAGCTCCTCAGGGTCACCCCTCCACTTT
TRBJ1-4,-,TRBV3-1/TRBV3-2,-,CASSHEAGVGELFF,TGTGCCAGCAGCCATGAAGCAGGGGTAGGAGAACTGTTTTTT
TRBJ1-1,-,TRBV6-5,-,CASSPLRGGDTEAFF,TGTGCCAGCAGTCCCCTGCGGGGCGGGGACACTGAAGCTTTCTTT
TRBJ2-1,TRBD2,TRBV5-1,-,CASSGRSASGGAGSSYNEQFF,TGCGCCAGCAGCGGAAGGTCCGCTAGCGGGGGGGCGGGGAGCTCCTACAATGAGCAGTTCTTC
TRBJ1-2,-,TRBV5-1,-,CASSIQGSGYTF,TGCGCCAGCAGCATACAGGGAAGTGGCTACACCTTC
TRBJ1-1,-,TRBV27,once,CASSLFFRGAEAFF,TGTGCCAGCAGTTTATTTTTCCGGGGAGCTGAAGCTTTCTTT
TRBJ2-2,-,TRBV7-3,-,CASSQRRGTGELFF,TGTGCCAGCAGCCAGCGAAGGGGCACCGGGGAGCTGTTTTTT
TRBJ1-3,-,TRBV7-2,-,CASSLTARLTGNTIYF,TGTGCCAGCAGCTTAACCGCCAGGCTTACTGGAAACACCATATATTTT
TRBJ1-2,-,TRBV12-3/TRBV12-4,-,CASSYGRPSMYTF,TGTGCCAGCAGTTACGGCAGGCCCTCCATGTACACCTTC
TRBJ1-2,TRBD1,TRBV6-2/TRBV6-3,-,CASSHLGQGDGYTF,TGTGCCAGCAGTCATCTTGGACAGGGGGATGGCTACACCTTC
TRBJ2-3,TRBD1,TRBV7-9,-,CASSHRQGSRTDTQYF,TGTGCCAGCAGCCACCGACAGGGCAGTCGCACAGATACGCAGTATTTT
TRBJ2-1,TRBD2,TRBV11-3,-,CASSLAWVGGAYNEQFF,TGTGCCAGCAGCTTAGCATGGGTCGGGGGGGCTTACAATGAGCAGTTCTTC
TRBJ1-1,-,TRBV29-1,-,CSVVIGAGTEAFF,TGCAGCGTTGTGATTGGGGCAGGCACTGAAGCTTTCTTT
TRBJ1-5,-,TRBV2,-,CASSEATKQQPQHF,TGTGCCAGCAGTGAAGCTACGAAACAGCAGCCCCAGCATTTT
TRBJ1-5,-,TRBV6-5,-,CASSYGADQPQHF,TGTGCCAGCAGTTATGGGGCGGATCAGCCCCAGCATTTT
TRBJ1-2,-,TRBV7-8,-,CASSLTENYGYTF,TGTGCCAGCAGCTTAACAGAGAACTATGGCTACACCTTC
TRBJ2-7,TRBD1,TRBV29-1,hyperexpanded,CSVEFGDRGYEQYF,TGCAGCGTTGAATTCGGGGACAGGGGGTACGAGCAGTACTTC
TRBJ1-6,TRBD1,TRBV28,-,CASRPTGFNSPLHF,TGTGCCAGCAGGCCGACAGGGTTCAATTCACCCCTCCACTTT
TRBJ1-1,TRBD1,TRBV7-3,-,CASSLKSTGKAFF,TGTGCCAGCAGCTTGAAATCGACAGGGAAAGCTTTCTTT
TRBJ1-1,-,TRBV2,-,CASTSEVNTEAFF,TGTGCCAGCACGTCGGAGGTGAACACTGAAGCTTTCTTT
TRBJ1-6,TRBD1,TRBV2,-,CASRGQGSPLHF,TGTGCCAGCAGGGGACAGGGATCACCCCTCCACTTT
TRBJ2-5,TRBD1,TRBV14,-,CASSSTGHGETQYF,TGTGCCAGCAGCTCGACAGGGCACGGGGAGACCCAGTACTTC
TRBJ1-5,-,TRBV2,-,CASSPDRGPQHF,TGTGCCAGCAGTCCTGACCGCGGGCCCCAGCATTTT
TRBJ2-2,-,TRBV9,-,CASSVAPAIGTTTGELFF,TGTGCCAGCAGCGTAGCTCCGGCGATTGGGACAACTACCGGGGAGCTGTTTTTT
TRBJ1-5,-,TRBV7-8,-,CASSLDRSQPQHF,TGTGCCAGCAGCTTAGATCGGAGTCAGCCCCAGCATTTT
TRBJ2-2,TRBD2,TRBV6-1,-,CASSDGTSSAVGTGELFF,TGTGCCAGCAGTGACGGGACTAGTTCTGCGGTTGGTACCGGGGAGCTGTTTTTT
TRBJ1-6,-,TRBV4-3,-,CASSQGQGVRNSPLHF,TGCGCCAGCAGCCAAGGGCAGGGTGTTCGGAATTCACCCCTCCACTTT
TRBJ2-5,TRBD2,TRBV7-7,-,CASSHTSGQETQYF,TGTGCCAGCAGCCATACTAGCGGCCAAGAGACCCAGTACTTC
TRBJ1-2,-,TRBV30,-,CAWSLTRNYGYTF,TGTGCCTGGAGCCTCACACGCAACTATGGCTACACCTTC
TRBJ1-1,-,TRBV12-3/TRBV12-4,-,CASSFQGPTAFF,TGTGCCAGCAGTTTTCAGGGGCCAACTGCTTTCTTT
TRBJ1-2,-,TRBV23-1,-,CASSQRTFYGYTF,TGCGCCAGCAGTCAAAGGACATTCTATGGCTACACCTTC
TRBJ2-5,-,TRBV5-5,-,CASSLGQPIRETQYF,TGTGCCAGCAGCTTGGGACAGCCGATAAGGGAGACCCAGTACTTC
TRBJ1-6,-,TRBV3-1/TRBV3-2,-,CASSQDRSGNSPLHF,TGTGCCAGCAGCCAAGATCGGTCAGGGAATTCACCCCTCCACTTT
TRBJ2-3,TRBD2,TRBV4-2,few,CASSLIAGGPNTQYF,TGTGCCAGCAGTCTAATAGCGGGGGGGCCGAATACGCAGTATTTT
TRBJ1-2,TRBD1,TRBV6-2/TRBV6-3,once,CASSSTARGRSGGYTF,TGTGCCAGCAGTTCCACAGCCAGGGGGCGATCGGGCGGCTACACCTTC
TRBJ2-3,-,TRBV4-1,-,CASNRALGTDTQYF,TGCGCCAGCAACAGGGCTCTCGGCACAGATACGCAGTATTTT
TRBJ2-3,TRBD2,TRBV7-9,-,CASSLSGGARDTQYF,TGTGCCAGCAGCTTATCCGGGGGGGCCAGAGATACGCAGTATTTT
TRBJ1-6,-,TRBV9,-,CASSVGPGADSPLHF,TGTGCCAGCAGCGTAGGGCCGGGAGCGGATTCACCCCTCCACTTT
TRBJ1-1,-,TRBV4-1,-,CASSRLGTIQPVRTEAFF,TGCGCCAGCAGCCGCTTGGGGACAATCCAACCGGTGAGGACTGAAGCTTTCTTT
TRBJ1-1,-,TRBV5-1,-,CASSLGTWNTEAFF,TGCGCCAGCAGCTTGGGAACATGGAACACTGAAGCTTTCTTT
TRBJ1-5,-,TRBV6-9,-,CASSYSIAGESYQPQHF,TGTGCCAGCAGTTATTCGATAGCGGGGGAGAGTTATCAGCCCCAGCATTTT